This is a list of T cell receptor beta chains from one sample in a study of CD8+ T cells in alopecia areata. Sequencing used immunoSEQ multiplex PCR; TCRdb keeps in-frame clones, though not all of them. The table lists approximately 210,000 clones, under 70% of them singletons. The sample here was CD4+ T cells sorted from blood, taken at week 4, from a patient treated with tofacitinib. All receptors come from a human donor with alopecia areata. CDR3s leave out the opening cysteine and the closing phenylalanine or tryptophan.

J	V	CDR3
TRBJ2-7	TRBV29-1	SVSRGFSSYEQY
TRBJ2-3	TRBV25-1	ASSEAGSTDTQY
TRBJ1-2	TRBV9	ASKQGRSGDYGYT
TRBJ1-1	TRBV7-9	ASSQQTGGRDEAF
TRBJ2-5	TRBV7-9	ASSRTTIETQY
TRBJ1-5	TRBV7-2	ASSAAQSGVPQH
TRBJ1-2	TRBV7-2	ASSLPTNYGYT
TRBJ2-2	TRBV29-1	SVRTGENTGELF
TRBJ2-5	TRBV29-1	SVVGSVRGPGQETQY
TRBJ2-5	TRBV7-2	ASSLVGQETQY
TRBJ2-3	TRBV29-1	SVGTPGQGFTDTQY
TRBJ2-5	TRBV6-1	ASSGTGPSSSQY
TRBJ1-2	TRBV19	ASSTYVHGYT
TRBJ2-3	TRBV5-1	ASNGVTLAGTDTQY
TRBJ1-5	TRBV7-2	ASSLYSSSNQPQH
TRBJ1-2	TRBV18	ASSPGTESFYGYT
TRBJ2-7	TRBV27	ASSRSQGAYEQY
TRBJ1-2	TRBV5-1	ASSYRDNYGYT
TRBJ2-1	TRBV2	ASNPGSSYNEQF
TRBJ1-5	TRBV28	ASSPPSLGQGTNQPQH
TRBJ2-7	TRBV29-1	SVVVRVTYEQY
TRBJ2-7	TRBV11-2	ASSLAWQYEQY
TRBJ2-3	TRBV27	ARPRAGGWDTQY
TRBJ2-4	TRBV4-3	ASSQVGIGQGGLQY
TRBJ2-4	TRBV19	ASSIGQGRPKNIQY
TRBJ2-5	TRBV7-2	ASSPGLAGVETQY
TRBJ2-1	TRBV30	AWSVTGTNEQF
TRBJ1-4	TRBV18	ASSPAGSTNEKLF
TRBJ1-1	TRBV30	AWSALWGGKF
TRBJ2-2	TRBV23-1	ASSHSSENTGELF
TRBJ1-6	TRBV27	ASRFFRGGSPLH
TRBJ1-5	TRBV18	ASSPLPGAGINQPQH
TRBJ2-7	TRBV7-8	ASSPNQGREQY
TRBJ1-1	TRBV18	ASSPQGKGDTEAF
TRBJ1-2	TRBV2	ASSEPGQTDYGYT
TRBJ1-5	TRBV7-2	ASSMGGNNNQPQH
TRBJ1-1	TRBV27	ASSKRTLMNTEAF
TRBJ1-2	TRBV29-1	SSDWGG
TRBJ2-5	TRBV19	ASGQGDVKTQY
TRBJ1-5	TRBV29-1	SVELQSNQPQH
TRBJ1-5	TRBV27	ASSLGQGNQPQH
TRBJ2-5	TRBV2	ASQAAWETQY
TRBJ2-3	TRBV6-5	ASSSGVDTQY
TRBJ1-5	TRBV6-5	ASSRDRGHNQPQH
TRBJ1-5	TRBV29-1	SARQGNQPQH
TRBJ2-1	TRBV2	ASILPGLASNEQF
TRBJ2-2	TRBV10-3	AIGGQNTGELF
TRBJ2-7	TRBV28	ASGFRGSDRY
TRBJ1-2	TRBV25-1	ASSERRDSYGYT
TRBJ1-5	TRBV19	ASSSPGQGGNQPQH
TRBJ2-1	TRBV29-1	SARGTEQF
TRBJ1-2	TRBV5-4	ASKPGLDLSYGYT